The rows below give T cell receptor beta chains drawn from one sample of a study of glioma-infiltrating T cells. TCRdb recomputed calls from the multiplex PCR reads with MiXCR, one row per CDR3 protein. The sample carries about 400,000 distinct CDR3 sequences, around 38% recorded once. Sequenced sample: glioma tissue, nonneoplastic brain tissue, or PBMCs (not recorded which). The receptors were sampled from a human donor with low-grade glioma or glioblastoma, undergoing nonglioma brain surgery, or in good health (not recorded which). CDR3s include the opening cysteine and the closing phenylalanine or tryptophan. Each record gives: clone size, J gene, V gene, D gene, CDR3 DNA, CDR3 protein. The D gene is left open where the match is weak. Not every row has a clone size; where given, it reads once, few, many or a size class.

clone size: .; J gene: TRBJ2-3; V gene: TRBV5-1; D gene: .; CDR3 DNA: TGCGCCAGCAGCTTGGGGATTTCTCACACAGATACGCAGTATTTT; CDR3 protein: CASSLGISHTDTQYF
clone size: many; J gene: TRBJ1-2; V gene: TRBV6-1; D gene: TRBD1; CDR3 DNA: TGTGCCAGCAGAGCGACAGGGGCAACCTATGGCTACACCTTC; CDR3 protein: CASRATGATYGYTF
clone size: many; J gene: TRBJ2-7; V gene: TRBV6-2/TRBV6-3; D gene: TRBD1; CDR3 DNA: TGTGCCAGCAGTTCGACAGGGTCCTACGTGAAGCAGTACTTC; CDR3 protein: CASSSTGSYVKQYF
clone size: few; J gene: TRBJ1-2; V gene: TRBV20-1; D gene: TRBD1; CDR3 DNA: TGCAGTGCTCGCTACCGGGACAGGGGAGTGGGCTACACCTTC; CDR3 protein: CSARYRDRGVGYTF
clone size: once; J gene: TRBJ2-5; V gene: TRBV5-4; D gene: .; CDR3 DNA: TGTGCCAGCAGCTCACTTAGCGCGCACCAAGAGACCCAGTACTTC; CDR3 protein: CASSSLSAHQETQYF
clone size: many; J gene: TRBJ2-5; V gene: TRBV28; D gene: .; CDR3 DNA: TGTGCCAGCGGGACTCCCCAAGAGACCCAGTACTTC; CDR3 protein: CASGTPQETQYF
clone size: .; J gene: TRBJ2-7; V gene: TRBV2; D gene: .; CDR3 DNA: TGTGCCAGCACCGAAGCTTCCTACGAGCAGTACTTC; CDR3 protein: CASTEASYEQYF
clone size: once; J gene: TRBJ2-1; V gene: TRBV15; D gene: .; CDR3 DNA: TGTGCCACCAGCCGCCCCCCCTCAGACTCCTACAATGAGCAGTTCTTC; CDR3 protein: CATSRPPSDSYNEQFF
clone size: .; J gene: TRBJ1-2; V gene: TRBV6-1; D gene: .; CDR3 DNA: TGTGCCAGCAGTGAATCTGGTTTCAGTACCGACTATGGCTACACCTTC; CDR3 protein: CASSESGFSTDYGYTF
clone size: many; J gene: TRBJ2-7; V gene: TRBV27; D gene: TRBD1; CDR3 DNA: TGTGCCAGCAGTTTTGTCACAGGGGCCGCCAACTACGAGCAGTACTTC; CDR3 protein: CASSFVTGAANYEQYF
clone size: few; J gene: TRBJ2-3; V gene: TRBV28; D gene: .; CDR3 DNA: TGTGCCAGCAGTCCCTCCCCCGGGAGAGGAATAGATACGCAGTATTTT; CDR3 protein: CASSPSPGRGIDTQYF
clone size: few; J gene: TRBJ2-4; V gene: TRBV20-1; D gene: TRBD1; CDR3 DNA: TGCAGTGCAGAGAGGCAGGGGGAAAACATTCAGTACTTC; CDR3 protein: CSAERQGENIQYF
clone size: .; J gene: TRBJ2-7; V gene: TRBV29-1; D gene: .; CDR3 DNA: TGCAGCGTTTTCGACACCAAAACCTACGAGCAGTACTTC; CDR3 protein: CSVFDTKTYEQYF
clone size: .; J gene: TRBJ2-1; V gene: TRBV7-3; D gene: .; CDR3 DNA: TGTGCCAGCAGCTTACCGGGATCAGGCAATGAGCAGTTCTTC; CDR3 protein: CASSLPGSGNEQFF
clone size: few; J gene: TRBJ2-3; V gene: TRBV7-9; D gene: .; CDR3 DNA: TGTGCCAGCAGCTTACCTAGCGGCACAGATACGCAGTATTTT; CDR3 protein: CASSLPSGTDTQYF
clone size: .; J gene: TRBJ2-3; V gene: TRBV15; D gene: .; CDR3 DNA: TGTGCCACCAGCAGAGTATTGTCCGGAGATACGCAGTATTTT; CDR3 protein: CATSRVLSGDTQYF
clone size: .; J gene: TRBJ1-2; V gene: TRBV11-1; D gene: TRBD1; CDR3 DNA: TGCGCCAGCAGCCACCTCTACCCTACGACAGGGTTTGAAAACTATGGCTACACCTTC; CDR3 protein: CASSHLYPTTGFENYGYTF
clone size: once; J gene: TRBJ1-1; V gene: TRBV7-2; D gene: .; CDR3 DNA: TGTGCCAGCAGCACGGGACCGGTGAACACTGAAGCTTTCTTT; CDR3 protein: CASSTGPVNTEAFF
clone size: many; J gene: TRBJ1-2; V gene: TRBV6-6; D gene: TRBD1; CDR3 DNA: TGTGCCAGCAGTTACACGGACAGGGCTTCCACCTTC; CDR3 protein: CASSYTDRASTF
clone size: many; J gene: TRBJ2-7; V gene: TRBV6-2/TRBV6-3; D gene: TRBD1; CDR3 DNA: TGTGCCACCCAAAAACAGGGGGCGAACCACGAGCAGTACTTC; CDR3 protein: CATQKQGANHEQYF
clone size: many; J gene: TRBJ2-7; V gene: TRBV15; D gene: .; CDR3 DNA: TGTGCCACCAGCAAGCCCTTGGTCTCCTACGAGCAGTACTTC; CDR3 protein: CATSKPLVSYEQYF
clone size: .; J gene: TRBJ2-5; V gene: TRBV25-1; D gene: .; CDR3 DNA: TGTGCCAGCAGTGAGCGGCAGGCGTTCCAAGAGACCCAGTACTTC; CDR3 protein: CASSERQAFQETQYF
clone size: few; J gene: TRBJ2-5; V gene: TRBV20-1; D gene: TRBD1; CDR3 DNA: TGCAGTGCTAGAGATGGGAGACAGGGCCAAGAGACCCAGTACTTC; CDR3 protein: CSARDGRQGQETQYF
clone size: many; J gene: TRBJ1-3; V gene: TRBV28; D gene: .; CDR3 DNA: TGTGCCAGCAGTTTGTACGGGGACGGAAACACCATATATTTT; CDR3 protein: CASSLYGDGNTIYF
clone size: .; J gene: TRBJ2-7; V gene: TRBV24-1; D gene: TRBD1; CDR3 DNA: TGTGCCACCAGTGACCCCAAAGGCAGGGGGTCCGAGCAGTACTTC; CDR3 protein: CATSDPKGRGSEQYF
clone size: few; J gene: TRBJ2-7; V gene: TRBV5-1; D gene: .; CDR3 DNA: TGCGCCAGCAGCCAGGTCGGGAGTGTTTACGAGCAGTACTTC; CDR3 protein: CASSQVGSVYEQYF
clone size: few; J gene: TRBJ1-2; V gene: TRBV20-1; D gene: TRBD1; CDR3 DNA: TGCAGTGCTAGAGAAAGGACAGGCAGGGATGGCTACACCTTC; CDR3 protein: CSARERTGRDGYTF
clone size: .; J gene: TRBJ2-1; V gene: TRBV4-2; D gene: .; CDR3 DNA: TGTGCCAGCAGCCAGGGGTCCTACAATGAGCAGTTCTTC; CDR3 protein: CASSQGSYNEQFF
clone size: .; J gene: TRBJ1-2; V gene: TRBV20-1; D gene: .; CDR3 DNA: TGCAGGGCTATCCCGGATAACTATGGCTACACCTTC; CDR3 protein: CRAIPDNYGYTF
clone size: .; J gene: TRBJ2-1; V gene: TRBV12-3/TRBV12-4; D gene: TRBD2; CDR3 DNA: TGTGCCAACGCGGGGGGTACCAACTCCTACAATGAGCAGTTCTTC; CDR3 protein: CANAGGTNSYNEQFF
clone size: .; J gene: TRBJ2-7; V gene: TRBV28; D gene: .; CDR3 DNA: TGTGCCAGCAGCCCGACAGGAATATACTACGAGCAGTACTTC; CDR3 protein: CASSPTGIYYEQYF
clone size: many; J gene: TRBJ2-1; V gene: TRBV20-1; D gene: .; CDR3 DNA: TGCAGTGCTACCGAACCCTACAATGAGCAGTTCTTC; CDR3 protein: CSATEPYNEQFF
clone size: .; J gene: TRBJ2-1; V gene: TRBV7-2; D gene: TRBD2; CDR3 DNA: TGTGCCAGCAGTTCCCAGTGGGGAGCGGGAGGGCGGGGCTCCTACAATGAGCAGTTCTTC; CDR3 protein: CASSSQWGAGGRGSYNEQFF
clone size: .; J gene: TRBJ2-7; V gene: TRBV27; D gene: TRBD2; CDR3 DNA: TGTGCCAGCAGTTACCCGGGACTAGCGGGAGGAGACGTCTACGAGCAGTACTTC; CDR3 protein: CASSYPGLAGGDVYEQYF
clone size: many; J gene: TRBJ1-1; V gene: TRBV15; D gene: TRBD1; CDR3 DNA: TGTGCCACCAGCAGAGATGTTCAACAGGGGGCGCGGAGTCCTGAAGCTTTCTTT; CDR3 protein: CATSRDVQQGARSPEAFF
clone size: many; J gene: TRBJ2-1; V gene: TRBV27; D gene: .; CDR3 DNA: TGTGCCAGCAGCTCCGGGACACACAATGAGCAGTTCTTC; CDR3 protein: CASSSGTHNEQFF
clone size: many; J gene: TRBJ2-3; V gene: TRBV27; D gene: TRBD2; CDR3 DNA: TGTGCCAGCAGTCCCCCCCGGGCGGGAGGAAATACGCAGTATTTT; CDR3 protein: CASSPPRAGGNTQYF
clone size: .; J gene: TRBJ1-3; V gene: TRBV4-1; D gene: .; CDR3 DNA: TGCGCCAGCAGCCAAGATGGTGGACTCCTCTCTGGGAACACCATATATTTT; CDR3 protein: CASSQDGGLLSGNTIYF
clone size: few; J gene: TRBJ2-7; V gene: TRBV20-1; D gene: TRBD1; CDR3 DNA: TGCAACCAAAGACAGGGTTCCTACGAGCAGTACTTC; CDR3 protein: CNQRQGSYEQYF
clone size: .; J gene: TRBJ2-7; V gene: TRBV6-1; D gene: TRBD2; CDR3 DNA: TGTGCCAGCAGGATAGCGGGAGGCCTCTACGAGCAGTACTTC; CDR3 protein: CASRIAGGLYEQYF
clone size: few; J gene: TRBJ1-2; V gene: TRBV24-1; D gene: .; CDR3 DNA: TGTGCCACCAGTGATTTTTTATCCGATGGCTACACCTTC; CDR3 protein: CATSDFLSDGYTF
clone size: .; J gene: TRBJ1-1; V gene: TRBV7-2; D gene: .; CDR3 DNA: TGTGCCAGCAGCGGACCTGGGCGGCCCGGGATTGAAGCTTTCTTT; CDR3 protein: CASSGPGRPGIEAFF
clone size: many; J gene: TRBJ1-1; V gene: TRBV6-5; D gene: .; CDR3 DNA: TGTGCCAGCAGTTACTCCTTCCCCGGCGACACTGAAGCTTTCTTT; CDR3 protein: CASSYSFPGDTEAFF
clone size: .; J gene: TRBJ2-7; V gene: TRBV28; D gene: .; CDR3 DNA: TGTGCCAGCAGTTTATGGGGCCTGTACTCCTACGAGCAGTACTTC; CDR3 protein: CASSLWGLYSYEQYF
clone size: .; J gene: TRBJ2-1; V gene: TRBV27; D gene: TRBD2; CDR3 DNA: TGTGCCAGCAGTTTGGAGACTAGCTTATACGATGAGCAGTTCTTC; CDR3 protein: CASSLETSLYDEQFF
clone size: many; J gene: TRBJ1-1; V gene: TRBV27; D gene: .; CDR3 DNA: TGTGCCAGCAGTTTATCGTCGATTATGAACACTGAAGCTTTCTTT; CDR3 protein: CASSLSSIMNTEAFF
clone size: many; J gene: TRBJ1-5; V gene: TRBV27; D gene: .; CDR3 DNA: TGTGCCAGCAGTTTAGACAGAGGGAGAAACCAGCATTTT; CDR3 protein: CASSLDRGRNQHF
clone size: many; J gene: TRBJ2-3; V gene: TRBV27; D gene: .; CDR3 DNA: TGTGCCAGCAAGGTGCAGGCGACAGATACGCAGTATTTT; CDR3 protein: CASKVQATDTQYF
clone size: many; J gene: TRBJ2-7; V gene: TRBV6-1; D gene: TRBD2; CDR3 DNA: TGTGCCAGCAGACTAGCGGGAGCGTACGAGCAGTACTTC; CDR3 protein: CASRLAGAYEQYF
clone size: .; J gene: TRBJ2-3; V gene: TRBV7-2; D gene: .; CDR3 DNA: TGTGCCAGCGGCCCGGACTTGGATACGCAGTATTTT; CDR3 protein: CASGPDLDTQYF
clone size: .; J gene: TRBJ2-1; V gene: TRBV27; D gene: .; CDR3 DNA: TGTGCCAGCGGTTCAACCCTGGGAGCCGGCAATGAGCAGTTCTTC; CDR3 protein: CASGSTLGAGNEQFF
clone size: .; J gene: TRBJ2-2; V gene: TRBV6-1; D gene: TRBD2; CDR3 DNA: TGTGCCAGCAGTACGGGACTAGCGGGACTGAGGAACACCGGGGAGCTGCTTTTT; CDR3 protein: CASSTGLAGLRNTGELLF
clone size: .; J gene: TRBJ1-2; V gene: TRBV4-3; D gene: .; CDR3 DNA: TGCGCCAGCGGGCCCGACGTTATGCGGACTAACTATGGCTACACCTTC; CDR3 protein: CASGPDVMRTNYGYTF
clone size: .; J gene: TRBJ2-1; V gene: TRBV6-2/TRBV6-3; D gene: TRBD1; CDR3 DNA: TGTGCCAGCAGTTACTCACAGGGGCTCTACAATGAGCAGTTCTTC; CDR3 protein: CASSYSQGLYNEQFF
clone size: many; J gene: TRBJ2-1; V gene: TRBV6-2/TRBV6-3; D gene: TRBD2; CDR3 DNA: TGTGCCAGCAGTCAAACCGGGAGGTGGAATGAGCAGTTCTTC; CDR3 protein: CASSQTGRWNEQFF
clone size: many; J gene: TRBJ2-7; V gene: TRBV20-1; D gene: .; CDR3 DNA: TGCAGTGCTAGAGCGTTACAGATCTCCTACGAGCAGTACTTC; CDR3 protein: CSARALQISYEQYF
clone size: .; J gene: TRBJ2-1; V gene: TRBV2; D gene: TRBD2; CDR3 DNA: TGTGCCAGCAGTGACCCGGGACTAGCGGGAGGAAGACTATCCTACAATGAGCAGTTCTTC; CDR3 protein: CASSDPGLAGGRLSYNEQFF
clone size: .; J gene: TRBJ2-2; V gene: TRBV4-2; D gene: TRBD1; CDR3 DNA: TGTGCCAGCAGCAAGAGAGGTTCGGCAGGGGGCACCGGGGAGCTGTTTTTT; CDR3 protein: CASSKRGSAGGTGELFF